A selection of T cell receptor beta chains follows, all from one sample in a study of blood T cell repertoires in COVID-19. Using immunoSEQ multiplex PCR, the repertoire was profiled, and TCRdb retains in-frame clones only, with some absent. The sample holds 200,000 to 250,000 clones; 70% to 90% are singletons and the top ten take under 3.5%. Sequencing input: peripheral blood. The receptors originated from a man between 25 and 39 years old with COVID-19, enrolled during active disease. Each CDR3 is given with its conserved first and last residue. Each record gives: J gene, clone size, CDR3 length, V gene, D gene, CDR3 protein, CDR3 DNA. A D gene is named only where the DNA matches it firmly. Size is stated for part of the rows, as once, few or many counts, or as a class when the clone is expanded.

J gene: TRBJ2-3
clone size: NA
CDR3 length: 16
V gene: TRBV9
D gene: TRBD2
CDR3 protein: CASSPSSGRAADTQYF
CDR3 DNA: TGTGCCAGCAGCCCCTCTAGCGGGAGGGCCGCAGATACGCAGTATTTT

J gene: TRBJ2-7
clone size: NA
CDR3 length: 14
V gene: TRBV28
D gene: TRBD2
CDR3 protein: CASSFSGVGYEQYF
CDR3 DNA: TGTGCCAGCAGTTTCAGCGGGGTAGGCTACGAGCAGTACTTC

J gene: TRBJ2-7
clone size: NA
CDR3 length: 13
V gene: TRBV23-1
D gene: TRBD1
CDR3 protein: CASSYDRVYEQYF
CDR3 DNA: TGCGCCAGCAGTTATGACAGGGTCTACGAGCAGTACTTC

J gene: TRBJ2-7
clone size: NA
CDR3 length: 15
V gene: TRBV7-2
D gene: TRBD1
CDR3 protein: CASSLRDRDMTEQYF
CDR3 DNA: TGTGCCAGCAGCTTGCGGGACAGGGACATGACCGAGCAGTACTTC

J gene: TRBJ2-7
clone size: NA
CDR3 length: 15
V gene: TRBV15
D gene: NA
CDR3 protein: CATSRSAGTIYEQYF
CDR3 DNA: TGTGCCACCAGCAGATCCGCGGGGACGATCTACGAGCAGTACTTC

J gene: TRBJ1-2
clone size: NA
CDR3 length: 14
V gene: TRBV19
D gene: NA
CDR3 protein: CASMWQGGGYGYTF
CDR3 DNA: TGTGCCAGTATGTGGCAGGGCGGTGGCTATGGCTACACCTTC

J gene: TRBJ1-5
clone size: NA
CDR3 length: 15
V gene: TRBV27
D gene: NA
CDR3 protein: CASSFEGPWAAPQHF
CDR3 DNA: TGTGCCAGCAGTTTTGAGGGCCCCTGGGCAGCGCCCCAGCATTTT

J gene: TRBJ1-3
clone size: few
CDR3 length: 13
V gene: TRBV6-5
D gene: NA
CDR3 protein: CASSDLAGNTIYF
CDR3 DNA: TGTGCCAGCAGCGACTTAGCTGGAAACACCATATATTTT

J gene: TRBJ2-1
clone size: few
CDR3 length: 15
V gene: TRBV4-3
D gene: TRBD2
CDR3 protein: CASSQDWVAGVKQFF
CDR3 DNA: TGCGCCAGCAGCCAAGATTGGGTAGCGGGGGTAAAGCAGTTCTTC

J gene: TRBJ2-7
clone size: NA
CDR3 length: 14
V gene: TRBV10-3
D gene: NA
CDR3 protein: CAISEGRDSYEQYF
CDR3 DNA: TGTGCCATCAGTGAGGGGCGGGATTCCTACGAGCAGTACTTC

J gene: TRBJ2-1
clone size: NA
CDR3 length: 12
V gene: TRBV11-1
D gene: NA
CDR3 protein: CASSPRGYEQFF
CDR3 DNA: TGTGCCAGCAGCCCCCGAGGGTACGAGCAGTTCTTC

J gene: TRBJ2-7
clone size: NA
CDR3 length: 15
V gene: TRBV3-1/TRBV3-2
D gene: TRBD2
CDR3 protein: CASSQAGGVTYEQYF
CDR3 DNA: TGTGCCAGCAGCCAAGCGGGAGGGGTCACCTACGAGCAGTACTTC

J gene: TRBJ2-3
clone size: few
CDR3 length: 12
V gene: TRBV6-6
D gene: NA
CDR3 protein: CASRLLTDTQYF
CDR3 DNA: TGTGCCAGCAGATTACTCACAGATACGCAGTATTTT

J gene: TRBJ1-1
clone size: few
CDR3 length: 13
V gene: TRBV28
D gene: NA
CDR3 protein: CASSPVSRAEAFF
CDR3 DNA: TGTGCCAGCAGTCCCGTAAGCAGGGCTGAAGCTTTCTTT

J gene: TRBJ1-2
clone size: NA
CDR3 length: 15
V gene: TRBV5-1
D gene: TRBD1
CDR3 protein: CASSIDPTGIDGYTF
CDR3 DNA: TGCGCCAGCAGCATAGACCCGACAGGGATTGATGGCTACACCTTC

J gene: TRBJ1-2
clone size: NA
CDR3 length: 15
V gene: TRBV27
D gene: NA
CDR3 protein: CASRPRFRDTYGYTF
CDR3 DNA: TGTGCCAGCAGACCGAGGTTCCGGGACACCTATGGCTACACCTTC

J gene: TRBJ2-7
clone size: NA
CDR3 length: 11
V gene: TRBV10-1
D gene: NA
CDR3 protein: CAAPSPYEQYF
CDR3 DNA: TGCGCCGCGCCGTCCCCCTACGAGCAGTACTTC

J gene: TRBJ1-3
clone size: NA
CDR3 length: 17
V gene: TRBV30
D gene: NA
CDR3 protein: CAWNRYPVELMGNTIYF
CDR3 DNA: TGTGCCTGGAACCGCTATCCGGTAGAACTAATGGGAAACACCATATATTTT

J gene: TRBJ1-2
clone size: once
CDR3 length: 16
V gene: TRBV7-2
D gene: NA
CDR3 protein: CASSATRGRDPYGYTF
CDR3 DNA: TGTGCCAGCAGCGCTACTCGGGGTCGGGATCCCTATGGCTACACCTTC

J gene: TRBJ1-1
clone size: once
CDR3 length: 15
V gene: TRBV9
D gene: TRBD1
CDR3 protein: CASSLGQGANTEAFF
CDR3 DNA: TGTGCCAGCAGCCTCGGACAGGGGGCGAACACTGAAGCTTTCTTT

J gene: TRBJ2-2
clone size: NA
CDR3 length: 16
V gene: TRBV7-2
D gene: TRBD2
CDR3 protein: CASSPGLAGRGGELFF
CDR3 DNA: TGTGCCAGCAGTCCCGGGCTAGCGGGGCGGGGCGGGGAGCTGTTTTTT

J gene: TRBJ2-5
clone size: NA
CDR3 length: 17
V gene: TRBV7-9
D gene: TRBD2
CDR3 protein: CASSRGTSGGLGETQYF
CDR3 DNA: TGTGCCAGCAGCAGGGGGACTAGCGGGGGACTTGGAGAGACCCAGTACTTC

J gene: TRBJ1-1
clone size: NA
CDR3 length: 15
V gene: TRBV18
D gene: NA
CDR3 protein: CASSARFQGSPEAFF
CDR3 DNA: TGTGCCAGCTCAGCTCGCTTTCAGGGGAGCCCTGAAGCTTTCTTT

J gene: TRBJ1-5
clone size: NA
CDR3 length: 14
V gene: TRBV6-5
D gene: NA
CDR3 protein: CASSPGSLNQPQHF
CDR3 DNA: TGTGCCAGCAGTCCTGGGAGCCTCAATCAGCCCCAGCATTTT

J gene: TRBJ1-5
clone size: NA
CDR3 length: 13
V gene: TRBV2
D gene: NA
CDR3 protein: CARSREIGQPQHF
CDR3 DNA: TGTGCCAGGTCCCGGGAGATCGGGCAGCCCCAGCATTTT

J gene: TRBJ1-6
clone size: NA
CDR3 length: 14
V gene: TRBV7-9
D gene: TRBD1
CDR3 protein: CASSWTGADSPLHF
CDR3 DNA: TGTGCCAGCAGCTGGACAGGGGCGGATTCACCCCTCCACTTT

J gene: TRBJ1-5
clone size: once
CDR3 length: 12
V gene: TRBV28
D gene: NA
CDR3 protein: CASGRGNQPQHF
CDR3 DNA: TGTGCCTCGGGTAGAGGCAATCAGCCCCAGCATTTT

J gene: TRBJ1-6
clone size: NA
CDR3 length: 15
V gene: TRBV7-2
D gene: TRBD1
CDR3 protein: CASSPGQGYNSPLHF
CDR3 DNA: TGTGCCAGCAGCCCGGGACAGGGTTATAATTCACCCCTCCACTTT

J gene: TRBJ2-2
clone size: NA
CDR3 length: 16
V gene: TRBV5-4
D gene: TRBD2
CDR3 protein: CASQEAGTSGSGELFF
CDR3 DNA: TGTGCCAGCCAGGAGGCCGGGACTAGTGGAAGCGGGGAGCTGTTTTTT

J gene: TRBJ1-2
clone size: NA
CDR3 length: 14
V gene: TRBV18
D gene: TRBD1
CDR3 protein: CASSPPGDRDGYTF
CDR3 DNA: TGTGCCAGCTCACCACCGGGGGACAGGGATGGCTACACCTTC

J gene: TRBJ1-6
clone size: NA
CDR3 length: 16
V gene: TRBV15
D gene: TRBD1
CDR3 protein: CATSSRTGAGVSPLHF
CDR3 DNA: TGTGCCACCAGCAGTCGGACAGGGGCGGGGGTTTCACCCCTCCACTTT

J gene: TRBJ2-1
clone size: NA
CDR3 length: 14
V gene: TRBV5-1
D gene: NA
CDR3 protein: CASSLVGGKNEQFF
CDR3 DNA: TGCGCCAGCAGCTTGGTTGGGGGGAAAAATGAGCAGTTCTTC

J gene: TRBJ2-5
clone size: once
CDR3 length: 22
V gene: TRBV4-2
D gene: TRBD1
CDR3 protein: CASSQEGGIRATGGSRQETQYF
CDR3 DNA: TGTGCCAGCAGCCAAGAAGGGGGTATACGAGCTACAGGGGGAAGCCGACAAGAGACCCAGTACTTC

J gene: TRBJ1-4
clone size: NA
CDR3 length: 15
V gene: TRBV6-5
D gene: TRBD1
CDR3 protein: CASSSTGATNEKLFF
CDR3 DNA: TGTGCCAGCAGTTCCACAGGGGCAACTAATGAAAAACTGTTTTTT

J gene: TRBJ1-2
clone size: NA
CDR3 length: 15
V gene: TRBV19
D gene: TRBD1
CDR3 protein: CASSGLDRGLDGYTF
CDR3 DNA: TGTGCCAGTAGTGGACTTGACAGGGGGCTTGATGGCTACACCTTC

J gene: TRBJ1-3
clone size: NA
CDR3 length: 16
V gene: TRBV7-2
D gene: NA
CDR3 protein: CASSAQGSSSGNTIYF
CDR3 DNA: TGTGCCAGCAGCGCACAGGGATCTAGCTCTGGAAACACCATATATTTT

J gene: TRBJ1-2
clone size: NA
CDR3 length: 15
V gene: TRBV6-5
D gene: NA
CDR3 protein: CASSGWPASGYGYTF
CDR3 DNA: TGTGCCAGCAGCGGATGGCCTGCTAGTGGCTATGGCTACACCTTC

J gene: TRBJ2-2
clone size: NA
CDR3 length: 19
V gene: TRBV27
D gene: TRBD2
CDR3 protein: CASSLAGTGGTRNTGELFF
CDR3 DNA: TGTGCCAGCAGTTTAGCCGGGACGGGAGGAACCCGGAACACCGGGGAGCTGTTTTTT

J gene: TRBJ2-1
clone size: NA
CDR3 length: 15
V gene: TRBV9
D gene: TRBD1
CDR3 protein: CASSVERGRGNEQFF
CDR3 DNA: TGTGCCAGCAGCGTAGAAAGGGGGCGAGGGAATGAGCAGTTCTTC

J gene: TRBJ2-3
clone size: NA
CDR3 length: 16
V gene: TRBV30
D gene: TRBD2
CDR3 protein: CAWSGLAGGAADTQYF
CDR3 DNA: TGTGCCTGGAGTGGACTAGCGGGAGGTGCGGCGGATACGCAGTATTTT

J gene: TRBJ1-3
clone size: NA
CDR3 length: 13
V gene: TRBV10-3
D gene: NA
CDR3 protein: CAISGGSRNTIYF
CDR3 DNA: TGTGCCATCAGTGGCGGCAGCAGAAACACCATATATTTT

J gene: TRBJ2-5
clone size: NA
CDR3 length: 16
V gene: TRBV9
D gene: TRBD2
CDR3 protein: CASSAGLAGGTETQYF
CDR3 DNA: TGTGCCAGCAGCGCTGGTCTAGCGGGGGGGACAGAGACCCAGTACTTC

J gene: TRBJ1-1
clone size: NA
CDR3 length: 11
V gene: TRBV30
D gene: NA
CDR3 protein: CAWRGGRDAFF
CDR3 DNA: TGTGCCTGGAGGGGAGGCAGGGATGCTTTCTTT

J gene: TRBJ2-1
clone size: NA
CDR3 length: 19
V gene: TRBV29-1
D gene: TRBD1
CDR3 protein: CSVVPGQGRQDSSYNEQFF
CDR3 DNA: TGCAGCGTTGTACCGGGACAGGGGCGTCAGGATAGCTCCTACAATGAGCAGTTCTTC

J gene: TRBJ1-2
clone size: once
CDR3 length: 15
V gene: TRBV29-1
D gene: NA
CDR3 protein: CSVEVPKQGFYGYTF
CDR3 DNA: TGCAGCGTTGAAGTCCCGAAACAGGGTTTCTATGGCTACACCTTC

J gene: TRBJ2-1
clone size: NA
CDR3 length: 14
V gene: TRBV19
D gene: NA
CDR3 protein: CASSIPWRNNEQFF
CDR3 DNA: TGTGCCAGTAGTATCCCCTGGAGGAACAATGAGCAGTTCTTC

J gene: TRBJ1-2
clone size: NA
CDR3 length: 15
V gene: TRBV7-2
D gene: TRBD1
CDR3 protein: CASSSGTAGGYGYTF
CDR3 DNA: TGTGCCAGCAGCTCCGGGACAGCCGGGGGATATGGCTACACCTTC

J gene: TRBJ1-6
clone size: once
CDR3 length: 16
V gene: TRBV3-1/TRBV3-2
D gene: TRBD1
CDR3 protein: CASSQEQGEYNSPLHF
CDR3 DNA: TGTGCCAGCAGCCAAGAACAGGGGGAGTATAATTCACCCCTCCACTTT

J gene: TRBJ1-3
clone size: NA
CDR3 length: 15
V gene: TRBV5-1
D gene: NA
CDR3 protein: CASRLMTGPGNTIYF
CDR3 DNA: TGCGCCAGCAGATTAATGACAGGACCTGGAAACACCATATATTTT

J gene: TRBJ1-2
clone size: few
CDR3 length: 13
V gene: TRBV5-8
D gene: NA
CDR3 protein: CASRPQGRDGYTF
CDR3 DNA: TGTGCCAGCAGACCCCAGGGCAGGGATGGCTACACCTTC

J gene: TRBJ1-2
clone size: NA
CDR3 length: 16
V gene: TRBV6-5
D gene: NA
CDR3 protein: CASSYTQGSRGYGYTF
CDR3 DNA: TGTGCCAGCAGTTACACCCAGGGGTCTCGGGGCTATGGCTACACCTTC